This TCR beta chain was captured in a study of cytomegalovirus exposure and HLA in healthy donors (TCRdb year 2017). In the study overall: In an earlier analysis of approximately 640 of the donors, 250 to 350 Gb of sequence data and 90 million to 130 million unique TCR beta sequences from about 180 million T cells were reported. In an earlier analysis of roughly 580 of the donors, high-throughput TCR beta sequencing was used to judge whether each TCR beta V gene segment behaved as functional or pseudogenic. The study was designed to test whether signatures of past pathogen exposure could be identified by cataloging public T cell receptors. The number of typed donors differed by locus: about 620-630 for A, B, C, DRB1 and DQB1; approximately 520 for DQA1; 606 for DPA1; and 400 to 480 for DPB1. On average, approximately 250,000 unique TCR beta nucleotide sequences were sequenced per donor among about 400 genotyped donors of the cohort, with about 19% of those sequences being non-productive. A later genetic analysis used genome-wide SNP genotypes for 398 of the 666 donors, treating that subset as a discovery cohort. The later analysis used no new phenotypic data to find candidate immune exposures, relying instead on TCR beta sequences and their occurrence across donors. Every discovery cohort repertoire had been produced on one sequencing platform. Five DR-DQ haplotypes were treated as single units for association and clustering because of strong linkage in the cohort. A later analysis re-examined previously published TCR beta repertoires from roughly 720 donors and added high-resolution HLA genotyping to investigate patterns of TCR occurrence. To predict cytomegalovirus infection status, the study combined high-throughput TCR immunosequencing, statistical association of individual TCRs with disease status, and machine learning. Donor age, sex, ethnicity and CMV serostatus were compiled together with the repertoire data. Both class I and class II loci were covered by HLA typing, at four-digit resolution. An early release covering roughly 600 HLA-typed donors comprised 250 to 350 gigabases of sequencing data and tens of millions of unique TCR sequences. Along with the roughly 700-subject first cohort, a separate validation cohort of over a hundred different subjects was used. The study used immunosequencing to profile the T cell repertoires of about 670 subjects and linked those repertoires to cytomegalovirus serostatus. The genetic ancestry cluster associated with self-reported Caucasian donors included approximately 85% of the roughly 390 genotyped donors. What the work shows at the level of the full study, not this receptor alone: In a later analysis, the rate of TCR association differed among HLA loci, with DRB1 alleles having the most associated TCRs and HLA-C alleles having the fewest. Because the 87-base-pair reads could not distinguish some IMGT-functional V segments, including TRBV6-2 and TRBV6-3, those segments were excluded. The classifier was reported to diagnose cytomegalovirus status with high specificity and sensitivity in both the original cohort and the validation cohort. In the study, 150 to 200 TCR beta chains were listed as associated with cytomegalovirus. Specific HLA alleles were associated with 15,000 to 20,000 TCR beta sequences at a false discovery rate of 0.05 in a later analysis. A further reported finding was that TCR beta sequences accurately predicted the HLA-A and HLA-B alleles for most subjects in the first cohort. In a later analysis, several top co-occurrence clusters were reported to appear linked to parvovirus B19, influenza, CMV and Epstein-Barr virus. Only TCR beta chains were sequenced in this cohort, and the absence of alpha or paired-chain data limited detectable features. Sequencing depth was assumed to be roughly uniform across donors in the presence/absence analyses, though that assumption may not hold. When HLA alleles, especially DR and DQ, strongly co-occurred, TCR associations were difficult to assign to individual alleles. In a later analysis, most CMV-associated TCR beta chains were found to appear HLA-restricted, with HLA associations seemingly driven largely by CMV exposure. The earlier analysis of about 600 of the donors excluded 15 to 20 rarely observed V segments, including chromosome 9 orphons, because counts were too low. The authors suggested that the approach could potentially be generalized to other disease states and immunological phenotypes. Across donors, most TCR sequences were observed very rarely, whereas some public TCRs were present in many individuals. Correlated functional status among segregating V segments might be attributable to linkage disequilibrium, but an unknown experimental factor could not be ruled out. A later genetic analysis associated a missense DCLRE1C variant with V-gene and J-gene trimming of TCR beta chains, and an independent cohort replicated the association. In a later analysis, HLA-associated TCR beta chains were found to be more clonally expanded and to have lower generation probabilities than equally common non-associated chains. Because HLA typing was missing for some donors at each locus, association tests included only the typed subset. In an earlier analysis of 587 of the donors, most TCR beta V segments appeared in productive rearrangements about 90% or about 30% of the time, broadly matching IMGT annotations. A cluster of highly shared sequence variants was judged likely to represent a technical artifact of the sequencing pipeline. The only immune exposure information available for the cohort was CMV serostatus. In a later genetic analysis, fewer N-insertions in productive TCRs were reported among donors in an Asian-associated ancestry cluster than the roughly 700-donor mean. In vitro tests confirmed that a few of the cytomegalovirus-associated TCR beta chains recognize cytomegalovirus antigens.

Library creation used the immunoSEQ multiplex PCR assay. The multiplex PCR relied on a mix of 60 forward primers for TCR Vbeta segments and 13 reverse primers for TCR Jbeta segments. The CDR3 region of rearranged TCR beta genes was amplified from genomic DNA with a multiplex PCR assay. The Illumina HiSeq System was used to sequence the amplified TCR beta libraries as 87-base-pair reads. In the authors' own workflow: A later analysis counted tens of millions of unique TCR beta chains across the 666 repertoires, and around 9.9 million of these chains were shared by at least two donors. A nearest-neighbor algorithm error-corrected the raw reads and collapsed the reads into unique sequences, merging closely related sequences to remove PCR and sequencing errors. To assign V, D and J gene segments, CDR3 sequences were aligned to IMGT reference sequences. Each retained sequence needed at least a six-nucleotide match to both a V gene segment and a J gene segment. A rearrangement counted as productive if the CDR3 had no stop codons and remained in frame with V and J, and every other rearrangement counted as non-productive. Following IMGT convention, CDR3 was defined as the stretch from the second conserved V-encoded cysteine to the conserved J-encoded phenylalanine. The earlier analysis of more than 450 of the donors excluded sequences that lacked an unambiguous match to a single V gene segment. An earlier analysis of 587 of the donors classified V segments as functional when productive rearrangements were above 56.7% and as segregating when the standard deviation between donors was above 5%. To diagnose cytomegalovirus status from the catalog of TCR beta chain sequences, a statistical classification framework was built. A later analysis assigned V and J genes by comparing TCR nucleotide sequences with IMGT/GENE-DB human TR gene sequences. Using the TCRdist pipeline, a later analysis assigned CDR3 sequences along with most-parsimonious VDJ recombination scenarios. A later analysis defined each TCR beta chain by its CDR3 amino acid sequence plus V-gene family, and excluded reads lacking a unique V-gene family. In a later analysis, 500 to 700 highly shared, low-generation-probability nucleotide sequences were removed to address suspected cross-contamination and a sequencing artifact. In a later analysis, a clonal expansion index for each public chain was calculated from normalized within-repertoire ranks of inferred template counts. In a later analysis, generation probabilities were computed with a VDJ recombination model fitted to out-of-frame rearrangements, and the resulting probabilities were checked against IGoR. A later analysis scored TCR-TCR, TCR-HLA and TCR-CMV co-occurrence with hypergeometric tests, applying a repertoire-size bias correction to TCR pairs. A later analysis estimated false discovery rates by permuting HLA or CMV assignments 20 times. In a later analysis, co-occurring TCRs were grouped with DBSCAN, and TCRdist sequence similarity was added when clustering was performed within HLA-allele-positive subsets. For co-occurrence clustering, repertoires with fewer than 30,000 or more than 120,000 public chains were excluded, along with about five repertoires with anomalous nucleotide sharing. The immuneACCESS repertoire file appears here via TCRdb, limited to in-frame rearrangements. These files lack a portion of the clones; in checked studies, under half of the deficit traces to unresolved V genes, and the cause of the others is not known. V and J calls plus clone size are reproduced from that table; the DNA served to infer D and trimming. Counted in this sample were under 65,000 clones; roughly 84% of them appeared once. The ten largest make up roughly 3.2% of the sample.

Trimming leaves V shorter by 3 bases and J shorter by 0 bases, with the junction holding 6 bases beyond the gene matches. Per the germline V gene (reference sequence), GTSNPN is the CDR1 and SVGIG is the CDR2. The CDR3 contains 15 residues, cysteine and phenylalanine counted. Only the CDR3 portion is preserved as DNA: 45 bases, with reading frame beginning at the first base. In total, around 600 healthy bone marrow donors made up the cohort. Cohort members were all nominally healthy when sampled, although unrecorded immune exposures were likely present. The donor was CMV seronegative and was included in the group of about 350 seronegative cohort members. A peripheral blood sample was provided by each donor, and peripheral blood mononuclear cells were used for TCR beta sequencing. Genomic DNA extraction from the blood cell samples was performed with the Qiagen DNeasy Blood Extraction Kit. Concerning this clone: The target of this receptor is not known. No much larger clone exists at a distance of one base, and base qualities are not known.

This sequence was found in a woman under 30 in good health and CMV-seronegative. The sequenced material came from PBMCs. This chain is built from TRBV30 and TRBJ2-3, with TRBD2 identical over 7 junction bases. The DNA is TGTGCCTGGAGCGGGGCTAGCGGAAGCACAGATACGCAGTATTTT. Translated, it gives CAWSGASGSTDTQYF.